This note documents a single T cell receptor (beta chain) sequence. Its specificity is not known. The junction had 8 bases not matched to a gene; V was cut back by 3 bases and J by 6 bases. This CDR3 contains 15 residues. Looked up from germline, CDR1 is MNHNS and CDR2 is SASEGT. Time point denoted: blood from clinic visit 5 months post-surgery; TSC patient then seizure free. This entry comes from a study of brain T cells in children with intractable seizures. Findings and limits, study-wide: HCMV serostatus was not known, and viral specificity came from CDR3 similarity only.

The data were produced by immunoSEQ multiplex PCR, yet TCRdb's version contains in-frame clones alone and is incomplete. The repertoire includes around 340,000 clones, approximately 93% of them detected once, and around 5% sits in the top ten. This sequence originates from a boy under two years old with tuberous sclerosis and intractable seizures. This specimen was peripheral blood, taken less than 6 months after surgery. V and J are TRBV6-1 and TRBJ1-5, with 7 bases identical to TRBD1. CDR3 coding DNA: TGTGCCAGCAGTGAGACAGGGAGTTTCTTTCAGCCCCAGCATTTT. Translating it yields CASSETGSFFQPQHF.